This TCR beta chain emerged from a study of blood T cell repertoires in COVID-19 (dated by TCRdb to the early 2020s). Regarding the study in general: The collaborator samples originated in the United States, Italy and Spain and spanned the acute and convalescent phases of COVID-19. The material from the prospective study consisted of cDNA or gDNA derived from T cells, B-cell-depleted T cells, or PBMCs. Deeply sampled blood TCRbeta repertoires from subjects exposed to, actively infected with, or recovered from COVID-19 were included in the dataset. The repertoires were made available in a free public database intended to serve as a resource for research on the immune response to SARS-CoV-2. Samples were obtained from the ongoing ImmuneRACE study (first 160 participants) and from 1,254 subjects provided by 6 global collaborators. Sample metadata almost always included a de-identified subject ID, COVID-19 status, age in years and sex. Where available, HLA class I and class II types were taken from metadata supplied by the sample provider and were not determined by assay-based typing. Overall results and qualifications from the work: How much clinical and demographic metadata was included differed by source and by participant, and the metadata was provided uncurated.

About this clone itself: Its antigen is currently not known. Base qualities are not provided; no much larger clone lies one nucleotide away.

The collaborating institutions used their own protocols to collect whole blood in K2EDTA tubes. Collaborator samples were shipped for TCRbeta analysis as frozen whole blood, isolated PBMCs, or DNA extracted from either sample type. TCRbeta CDR3 regions were amplified from genomic DNA using the immunoSEQ Assay, a bias-controlled multiplex PCR. Per the original workflow: Nucleated cell counts per sample were estimated from amplification of reference gene primers within the assay. To quantify the absolute abundance of each unique TCRbeta CDR3 rearrangement, sequence reads were collapsed and filtered. For each sample, productive Simpson clonality was calculated as the square root of Simpson's diversity index over productive rearrangements. The clones in this table, taken by TCRdb from immuneACCESS, are in-frame only. Not every clone is retained; where verified, under half of the shortfall comes from an unresolved V gene, and the cause of the rest is unknown. The DNA was the basis for D and trimming; V, J and clone size are from that table. Counted in this sample were 200,000 to 300,000 clones; approximately 84% of them appeared once. In total, the top ten clones hold under 4.5% of the sample.

Based on the germline V gene (reference sequence), the CDR1 and CDR2 sequences are DFQATT and SNEGSKA. Inclusive of the bounding cysteine and phenylalanine, the CDR3 is 12 residues long. Just the 36-base CDR3 DNA is kept, in frame starting at base 1. V gives up 4 bases and J gives up 12 bases, and the segment between their germline ends measures 15 bases. This receptor chain uses TRBV20-1 and TRBJ1-4, with the identity of the D gene unclear. The clonotype was recovered from a man aged 45-65 years with acute or convalescent COVID-19. Sequencing was carried out using peripheral blood. The CDR3 sequence is CSAIEATPQLFF. The DNA sequence is as follows: TGCAGTGCTATTGAAGCGACCCCCCAACTGTTTTTT.